These T cell receptor beta chains were read from a single sample in a study of identical twins. MiXCR was run by TCRdb on the 5' RACE reads, yielding one entry per CDR3 protein. The sample carries 510,000 or so distinct CDR3 sequences, roughly 15% recorded once. The sample was also reused in another study, on yellow fever vaccine responses in identical twins.

The sequencing input was CD4+ T cells sorted from blood. The receptors stem from a woman under 30 in good health. The CDR3 runs from the conserved cysteine through the conserved F or W. The D gene is left open where the match is weak. The size entry is marked missing in some rows and otherwise reads once, few, many or a size class.

abundance	v_gene	d_gene	j_gene	CDR3aa	CDR3nt
few	TRBV12-3/TRBV12-4	TRBD2	TRBJ2-1	CASSTRTSGSNEQFF	TGTGCCAGCAGTACTCGGACTAGCGGATCCAATGAGCAGTTCTTC
few	TRBV6-1	TRBD2	TRBJ2-7	CASTDGTSGNYEQYF	TGTGCCAGCACCGACGGGACTAGCGGGAACTACGAGCAGTACTTC
few	TRBV6-2/TRBV6-3	-	TRBJ2-7	CASVKVLPYEQYF	TGTGCCAGCGTTAAGGTTCTACCCTACGAGCAGTACTTC
few	TRBV20-1	-	TRBJ2-2	CSATAENTGELFF	TGCAGTGCAACTGCAGAGAACACCGGGGAGCTGTTTTTT
many	TRBV28	-	TRBJ2-5	CASSLGTGKPKETQYF	TGTGCCAGCAGTTTAGGAACCGGGAAACCAAAAGAGACCCAGTACTTC
few	TRBV5-1	TRBD1	TRBJ2-3	CASSQGQTDADTQYF	TGCGCCAGCAGCCAGGGACAGACTGATGCCGATACGCAGTATTTT
many	TRBV5-1	-	TRBJ2-3	CASSTGQTSTDTQYF	TGCGCCAGCAGCACTGGACAGACTAGCACAGATACGCAGTATTTT
few	TRBV25-1	-	TRBJ1-6	CASSEGVGPLRNRPLHF	TGTGCCAGCAGTGAAGGCGTTGGGCCTTTAAGGAATAGGCCCCTCCACTTT
-	TRBV20-1	-	TRBJ1-4	CSARVPSSLKLFF	TGCAGTGCTAGAGTTCCCTCCTCCCTCAAACTGTTTTTT
few	TRBV7-9	-	TRBJ2-5	CASSPTARGNQETQYF	TGTGCCAGCAGCCCCACAGCTCGGGGGAACCAAGAGACCCAGTACTTC
-	TRBV5-6	TRBD1	TRBJ2-5	CASSGDDGTGGLETQYF	TGTGCCAGCAGCGGGGACGACGGGACAGGGGGTTTGGAGACCCAGTACTTC
-	TRBV10-3	-	TRBJ2-4	CATQAAGREIQYF	TGTGCCACCCAAGCGGCGGGACGTGAGATTCAGTACTTC
-	TRBV6-1	TRBD1	TRBJ1-1	CASSLDPGGTNTEAFF	TGTGCCAGCAGTCTGGACCCAGGGGGCACGAACACTGAAGCTTTCTTT
few	TRBV7-3	-	TRBJ2-5	CASSLRRGGQETQYF	TGTGCCAGCAGCTTAAGGCGCGGCGGCCAAGAGACCCAGTACTTC
few	TRBV5-1	TRBD2	TRBJ2-7	CASTIAGGPYEQYF	TGCGCCAGCACCATAGCGGGAGGGCCCTACGAGCAGTACTTC
-	TRBV20-1	-	TRBJ1-2	CSADNRSDKYGYTF	TGCAGTGCTGATAACAGGTCGGATAAGTATGGCTACACCTTC
few	TRBV28	TRBD1	TRBJ1-1	CASSLTGGGWMNTEAFF	TGTGCCAGCAGCCTAACAGGGGGGGGATGGATGAACACTGAAGCTTTCTTT
-	TRBV6-2/TRBV6-3	TRBD2	TRBJ2-7	CASSYEAGATYEQYF	TGTGCCAGCAGTTACGAAGCGGGAGCAACCTACGAGCAGTACTTC
few	TRBV4-1	-	TRBJ1-1	CASGQTANTEAFF	TGCGCCAGCGGACAAACAGCGAACACTGAAGCTTTCTTT
many	TRBV12-3/TRBV12-4	TRBD2	TRBJ2-1	CASSSGTSGYNEQFF	TGTGCCAGCAGCTCCGGGACTAGCGGTTACAATGAGCAGTTCTTC
many	TRBV12-3/TRBV12-4	TRBD1	TRBJ2-3	CASSLTGGVTDTQYF	TGTGCCAGCAGTTTGACAGGGGGTGTGACAGATACGCAGTATTTT
-	TRBV6-1	TRBD2	TRBJ2-1	CASRAGSPGDEQFF	TGTGCCAGCAGAGCGGGGTCGCCGGGAGATGAGCAGTTCTTC
-	TRBV18	TRBD1	TRBJ1-1	CASSLGQGSLNTEAFF	TGTGCCAGCTCGTTGGGACAGGGAAGTTTGAACACTGAAGCTTTCTTT
-	TRBV12-3/TRBV12-4	TRBD1	TRBJ2-2	CASTIRTGSGTGELFF	TGTGCCAGCACCATCCGGACAGGGTCGGGCACCGGGGAGCTGTTTTTT
few	TRBV10-2	-	TRBJ2-5	CASIRGGGAGQETQYF	TGCGCCAGCATCAGGGGTGGGGGAGCGGGGCAAGAGACCCAGTACTTC
-	TRBV10-3	TRBD2	TRBJ2-7	CAIRGTSGYEQYF	TGTGCCATCAGGGGGACTAGCGGCTACGAGCAGTACTTC
few	TRBV7-9	TRBD1	TRBJ2-1	CASSPRQGSNNEQFF	TGTGCCAGCAGCCCCCGACAGGGTTCCAACAATGAGCAGTTCTTC
-	TRBV20-1	-	TRBJ2-7	CSASRDNYEQYF	TGCAGTGCTAGTAGGGATAACTACGAGCAGTACTTC
-	TRBV7-9	-	TRBJ2-5	CASSERGGLEETQYF	TGTGCCAGCAGCGAGAGGGGTGGGCTAGAAGAGACCCAGTACTTC
many	TRBV14	-	TRBJ1-4	CASSQIREKLFF	TGTGCCAGCAGCCAAATTCGGGAAAAACTGTTTTTT
-	TRBV3-1	TRBD2	TRBJ2-3	CASSPGLAVSDTQYF	TGTGCCAGCAGCCCTGGACTAGCGGTTTCAGATACGCAGTATTTT
few	TRBV5-1	TRBD1	TRBJ1-4	CASSGGAAGGNEKLFF	TGCGCCAGCAGCGGAGGGGCCGCAGGGGGCAATGAAAAACTGTTTTTT
many	TRBV4-1	TRBD2	TRBJ2-2	CASSRATIPSGGAHGELFF	TGCGCCAGCAGCCGAGCTACGATCCCTAGCGGGGGGGCCCACGGGGAGCTGTTTTTT
few	TRBV5-1	-	TRBJ1-4	CASSLDSTNEKLFF	TGCGCCAGCAGCTTGGACTCCACTAATGAAAAACTGTTTTTT
few	TRBV6-1	-	TRBJ1-2	CASSERGLQINGYTF	TGTGCCAGCAGTGAAAGGGGACTACAAATTAATGGCTACACCTTC
few	TRBV5-1	TRBD1	TRBJ2-1	CASSGVADRGHNEQFF	TGCGCCAGCAGCGGGGTAGCGGACAGGGGCCACAATGAGCAGTTCTTC
-	TRBV18	TRBD2	TRBJ2-2	CASSPSGTSAPANTGELFF	TGTGCCAGCTCACCTTCCGGGACTAGCGCACCGGCGAACACCGGGGAGCTGTTTTTT
few	TRBV12-3/TRBV12-4	TRBD2	TRBJ2-2	CASSPGGGAYTGELFF	TGTGCCAGCAGCCCCGGCGGGGGGGCTTACACCGGGGAGCTGTTTTTT
many	TRBV2	-	TRBJ2-1	CASNSAPSSYNEQFF	TGTGCCAGCAATTCAGCGCCGAGCTCCTACAATGAGCAGTTCTTC
-	TRBV12-3/TRBV12-4	TRBD2	TRBJ2-1	CASSFPGGRYNEQFF	TGTGCCAGCAGTTTCCCTGGCGGGAGGTACAATGAGCAGTTCTTC
-	TRBV12-3/TRBV12-4	TRBD1	TRBJ2-2	CASILGTGTGELFF	TGTGCCAGCATCCTTGGGACAGGTACCGGGGAGCTGTTTTTT
few	TRBV3-1	-	TRBJ2-1	CASSQGESGEQFF	TGTGCCAGCAGCCAAGGAGAGTCGGGTGAGCAGTTCTTC
-	TRBV18	-	TRBJ2-1	CASSQWNNEQFF	TGTGCCAGCTCCCAGTGGAACAATGAGCAGTTCTTC
many	TRBV20-1	TRBD2	TRBJ2-5	CSARGTRQETQYF	TGCAGTGCTAGAGGGACTAGACAAGAGACCCAGTACTTC
few	TRBV19	-	TRBJ2-2	CASSISGTGELFF	TGTGCCAGTAGTATCAGTGGCACCGGGGAGCTGTTTTTT
-	TRBV5-5	TRBD1	TRBJ2-2	CASSLGGQGATGELFF	TGTGCCAGCAGCTTGGGGGGACAGGGGGCTACCGGGGAGCTGTTTTTT
many	TRBV13	-	TRBJ2-3	CASSLVAGTQYF	TGTGCCAGCAGCTTAGTCGCGGGTACGCAGTATTTT
-	TRBV7-6	TRBD2	TRBJ2-2	CASTVAGGGTGELFF	TGTGCCAGCACTGTAGCGGGAGGGGGCACCGGGGAGCTGTTTTTT
many	TRBV11-2	-	TRBJ2-5	CASSLVGGEETQYF	TGTGCCAGCAGCTTAGTAGGAGGGGAAGAGACCCAGTACTTC
few	TRBV27	-	TRBJ2-1	CASSGQLDSYNEQFF	TGTGCCAGCAGTGGACAGCTGGACTCCTACAATGAGCAGTTCTTC
few	TRBV18	-	TRBJ2-5	CASSPVAGNQETQYF	TGTGCCAGCTCACCAGTGGCGGGGAACCAAGAGACCCAGTACTTC
-	TRBV9	TRBD2	TRBJ2-3	CASSVVSGAFADTQYF	TGTGCCAGCAGCGTAGTTAGCGGGGCGTTCGCAGATACGCAGTATTTT
many	TRBV5-1	-	TRBJ1-1	CASSDTGTHTEAFF	TGCGCCAGCAGCGATACCGGGACCCACACTGAAGCTTTCTTT
many	TRBV5-1	TRBD2	TRBJ2-7	CASSLVAGGPYEQYF	TGCGCCAGCAGCTTGGTAGCGGGAGGGCCCTACGAGCAGTACTTC